The T cell receptor (beta chain) described here comes from a study of blood T cell repertoires in COVID-19. At the level of the study: Researchers got acute and convalescent COVID-19 samples from the United States, Italy and Spain.

Germline loops: CDR1 LGHNT, CDR2 FRNRAP. This CDR3 spans 16 amino acids. J was trimmed by 4 bases and V by 5 bases; bases with no gene match: 11. All enrollees were roughly 18 to 89 years old and from 20 to 30 US areas. Self-reported history from a screening survey and questionnaire set each donor's cohort. Assay: immunoSEQ multiplex PCR; the TCRdb copy retains only in-frame clones and omits some. Altogether about 400,000 clones are present, approximately 88% being singletons, with the ten largest covering over 2%. Sequencing input: PBMCs or T cells enriched from blood (not recorded which). This TCR was recovered from a woman aged 40 to 50 with acute COVID-19. The rearrangement joins TRBV12-5 to TRBJ1-5; 7 positions match TRBD1. The CDR3 region is CASGPPLTGLNQPQHF. CDR3 nucleotide sequence: TGTGCTAGTGGTCCCCCCTTGACAGGGCTGAATCAGCCCCAGCATTTT.